Listed below are T cell receptor beta chains from one sample, sequenced in a study of blood T cells in healthy people across ages. TCRdb itself ran the 5' RACE reads through MiXCR, one entry per CDR3 protein. The sample yields approximately 730,000 distinct CDR3 sequences, roughly 44% seen once. The material sequenced was blood. These receptors came from a woman in her sixties or seventies in good health. The CDR3 runs from the conserved cysteine through the conserved F or W. Each record gives: D gene, J gene, V gene, clone size, CDR3 DNA, CDR3 protein. The D gene is left open where the match is weak. Clone sizes are given selectively: once, few, many, or a class where the clone is expanded.

>TRBD1|TRBJ2-7|TRBV7-9|.
TGTGCCAGCAGCCGAGGACAGGGGCCCCACGAGCAGTACTTC
CASSRGQGPHEQYF
>.|TRBJ1-6|TRBV28|.
TGTACCAGCAGTTTGGCAGGACCCAAGGGGTCACCCCTCCACTTT
CTSSLAGPKGSPLHF
>.|TRBJ2-1|TRBV9|few
TGTGCCAGCAGCGTAACCGGCAGAAACTACAATGAGCAGTTCTTC
CASSVTGRNYNEQFF
>TRBD1|TRBJ2-1|TRBV28|.
TGTGCCAGCGCCTTACCGGCCGGACAGGCGAAAAAGCAGTTCTTC
CASALPAGQAKKQFF
>.|TRBJ1-2|TRBV11-2|few
TGTGCCAGCAGCCGGGGGACCCATGGCTACACCTTC
CASSRGTHGYTF
>TRBD1|TRBJ2-7|TRBV20-1|.
TGCAGTGCAAATAGACAGGGCCCCGAGCAGTACTTC
CSANRQGPEQYF
>.|TRBJ1-1|TRBV20-1|.
TGCAGTGCCGTCACCCCAGGGTTGAATACTGAAGCTTTCTTT
CSAVTPGLNTEAFF
>.|TRBJ2-2|TRBV3-1|many
TGTGCCAGCAGCCAAGGTTGGGACCGGGGCACCGGGGAGCTGTTTTTT
CASSQGWDRGTGELFF
>TRBD2|TRBJ2-3|TRBV6-6|.
TGTGCCAGCAGACGACTAGCGGGGGCCACAGATACGCAGTATTTT
CASRRLAGATDTQYF
>.|TRBJ2-5|TRBV7-2|.
TGTGCCAGCAGCTTAGGGGGCGCGAGCCAAGAGACCCAGTACTTC
CASSLGGASQETQYF
>.|TRBJ2-5|TRBV28|few
TGTGCCAGCTCGACCTCGGACATCGAAGAGACCCAGTACTTC
CASSTSDIEETQYF
>.|TRBJ1-5|TRBV27|.
TGTGCCAGCAGCTCGGTAAATCAGCCCCAGCATTTT
CASSSVNQPQHF
>.|TRBJ2-7|TRBV4-2|few
TGTGCCAGCAGCCAACAAATTGCAATAGGGGAGAATGAGCAGTACTTC
CASSQQIAIGENEQYF
>.|TRBJ2-1|TRBV7-3|.
TGTGCCAGCAGCTTAGATGCGGGGGCGGGTTCCGAGCAGTTCTTC
CASSLDAGAGSEQFF
>.|TRBJ1-5|TRBV2|.
TGTGCCAGCAGTGAATTGAGGGTCGCTGAGGATCAGCCCCAGCATTTT
CASSELRVAEDQPQHF
>.|TRBJ2-3|TRBV5-1|few
TGCGCCAGCAGCCTCTCTTCCTGGCGGGCGTCAAGCGCAGATACGCAGTATTTT
CASSLSSWRASSADTQYF
>.|TRBJ2-7|TRBV20-1|many
TGCAGTGCTGACGGGACTCCCATGACCGAGCAGTACTTC
CSADGTPMTEQYF
>.|TRBJ2-7|TRBV9|.
TGTGCCAGCAGCGTAGGGGACTTCATTCCCTACGAGCAGTACTTC
CASSVGDFIPYEQYF
>.|TRBJ1-5|TRBV7-2|.
TGTGCCAGCAGCCGCTCTTGGGGGAACGGTCAGCCCCAGCATTTT
CASSRSWGNGQPQHF
>.|TRBJ2-2|TRBV4-2|.
TGTGCCAGCAGCCAAGCCAGGGTAGTAAGGGTCGGGGAGCTGTTTTTT
CASSQARVVRVGELFF
>.|TRBJ2-5|TRBV7-2|few
TGTGCCAGCAGCTTCTGGGGGGATGGGGAGACCCAGTACTTC
CASSFWGDGETQYF
>.|TRBJ2-2|TRBV29-1|.
TGCAGCGTCCGGGGTTATCCCGTCGGGGAGCTGTTTTTT
CSVRGYPVGELFF
>.|TRBJ2-3|TRBV12-3/TRBV12-4|.
TGTGCCAGCAGTTTCATCAGGAGCACAGATACGCAGTATTTT
CASSFIRSTDTQYF
>TRBD1|TRBJ2-5|TRBV7-9|.
TGTGCCAGCAGCGTTCGACAGGGAAACCAAGAGACCCAGTACTTC
CASSVRQGNQETQYF
>TRBD2|TRBJ2-5|TRBV19|.
TGTGCCAGTAGTATAGCCACTAGCGGTGAAGAGACCCAGTACTTC
CASSIATSGEETQYF
>.|TRBJ2-3|TRBV5-1|.
TGCGCCAGCAGCTTGAGACGTCTCGGGGGCACGCAGTATTTT
CASSLRRLGGTQYF
>TRBD1|TRBJ2-5|TRBV7-8|.
TGTGCCAGCAGAGGGACAGGACGTGGAGAGACCCAGTACTTC
CASRGTGRGETQYF
>TRBD2|TRBJ2-3|TRBV27|.
TGTGCCAGCAGTTTCTCGCGGCGGGGGGACACAGATACGCAGTATTTT
CASSFSRRGDTDTQYF
>.|TRBJ1-2|TRBV14|.
TGTGCCAGCAGCCACGGATGGACAAGGCCCGCTAACTATGGCTACACCTTC
CASSHGWTRPANYGYTF
>.|TRBJ1-5|TRBV18|few
TGTGCCAGCTCACCATCCCAATTGAACAATCAGCCCCAGCATTTT
CASSPSQLNNQPQHF
>TRBD2|TRBJ2-3|TRBV9|.
TGTGCCAGCAGCGTAGGCCAGGGCGGGGGACCAGATACGCAGTATTTT
CASSVGQGGGPDTQYF
>.|TRBJ2-7|TRBV20-1|.
TGCAGTGCTAGTTTGGGGAGGGGGGAATACAATGAGCAGTACTTC
CSASLGRGEYNEQYF
>TRBD2|TRBJ2-5|TRBV20-1|.
TGCAGTGCTAGCGGGACTACTTTCTACAATGAGCAGTACTTC
CSASGTTFYNEQYF
>.|TRBJ1-4|TRBV2|.
TGTGCCAGCAGTGAATCAATCGGGACGGGAGTAGATTTGGTAACTAATGAAAAACTGTTTTTT
CASSESIGTGVDLVTNEKLFF
>TRBD1|TRBJ2-7|TRBV3-1|few
TGTGCCAGCAGCCAAGCCCCAGGGGGTTGGGGCGAGCAGTACTTC
CASSQAPGGWGEQYF
>.|TRBJ2-7|TRBV19|few
TGTGCCAGTAGTGTGGGACTGGGGTTCTACGAGCAGTACTTC
CASSVGLGFYEQYF
>.|TRBJ2-7|TRBV5-1|many
TGCGCCAGCAGTCGAGGATGGGGTGAAGAGCAGTACTTC
CASSRGWGEEQYF
>.|TRBJ1-5|TRBV30|.
TGTGCCTGGAGTGTAACAGATTTAAATCAGCCCCAGCATTTT
CAWSVTDLNQPQHF